Shown below are 26 T cell receptor beta chains from a single sample sequenced in a study of cytomegalovirus exposure and HLA in healthy donors. The PCR had 60 Vbeta and 13 Jbeta primers. TCRdb keeps only in-frame clones here, not all; method: immunoSEQ multiplex PCR. Among some 110,000 clones listed, approximately 79% were seen once. Sequencing used PBMCs. All receptors derive from a man in his fifties in good health and CMV-seropositive.

This clone was observed a handful of times. The V and J genes are TRBV5-5 and TRBJ1-2; 7 bases map to TRBD1. Trimming took 4 bases from V and 4 from J; bases not matched to a gene: 7. Germline V lookup: CDR1 SGHKS, CDR2 YYEKEE (reference sequence). This CDR3 spans 14 amino acids. CDR3 coding DNA: TGTGCCAGCAGCCGTGAGGGACAGCCCTATGGCTACACCTTC. Translation: CASSREGQPYGYTF.

This clone was seen more than once but under ten times. V gene TRBV19 combines with J gene TRBJ2-5; 9 nucleotides align to TRBD2. Germline V gene data show CDR1 as LNHDA and CDR2 as SQIVND (reference sequence). The V gene end was trimmed by 2 bases and the J gene end by 2 bases; junction bases not matched to a gene: 3. The CDR3 is 15 amino acids. CDR3 residues: CASSIRLAEQETQYF. In DNA, the CDR3 is TGTGCCAGTAGTATAAGACTAGCGGAGCAAGAGACCCAGTACTTC.

This clone was counted a few times. This sequence joins TRBV6-5 and TRBJ2-1, with 9 bases lining up with TRBD1. From germline, CDR1 is MNHEY and CDR2 SVGAGI. The CDR3 contains 15 residues. V shed 6 bases and J 6 bases; nucleotides not matched to a gene: 9. The CDR3 sequence is CASRAGTGLGNEQFF. The CDR3 DNA is TGTGCCAGCAGAGCCGGGACAGGGTTAGGCAATGAGCAGTTCTTC.

This chain links TRBV15 with TRBJ1-3; D remains ambiguous. V was shortened by 3 bases and J by 6 bases, with 12 bases between the two germline ends. CDR1 and CDR2 from the germline V gene are LNHNV and YYDKDF (reference sequence). This CDR3 has 14 residues. The CDR3 loop is CATSRRGRENTIYF. DNA for the CDR3: TGTGCCACCAGCAGGCGGGGTAGGGAAAACACCATATATTTT.

The chain has TRBV6-5 and TRBJ2-7; 9 bases are shared with TRBD1. V lost 6 bases to trimming and J lost 2 bases; unmatched junction nucleotides: 8. Germline loops: CDR1 MNHEY, CDR2 SVGAGI. This CDR3 contains 15 residues. The CDR3, as DNA: TGTGCCAGCAGGCTACAGTGGGACAGGGCCTACGAGCAGTACTTC. It specifies CASRLQWDRAYEQYF.

The gene calls are TRBV4-1 and TRBJ2-1, with TRBD2 matching 7 bases. CDR3 length: 15 amino acids. CDR1 is MGHRA and CDR2 is YSYEKL in the germline V gene. Trimming at V came to 1 base and at J to 6 bases, leaving 6 bases not matched to a gene. The CDR3: CASSQGWTRGNEQFF. The DNA of the CDR3 is TGCGCCAGCAGCCAAGGATGGACTAGGGGCAATGAGCAGTTCTTC.

A single count supports this clone. The chain links TRBV18 to TRBJ1-3; TRBD1 might be the D (5 bases). Germline V gene lookup returns CDR1 KGHSH and CDR2 LQKENI. Trimming removed 6 bases from V and 0 bases from J, with 9 bases in between. This CDR3 has 14 amino acids. The CDR3 sequence is CASSDSLSGNTIYF. In nucleotides, the CDR3 is TGTGCCAGCTCCGACAGCCTCTCTGGAAACACCATATATTTT.

V is TRBV7-2 and J is TRBJ2-7; 8 nucleotides agree with TRBD2. The CDR3 has 17 residues. Per the germline V gene, CDR1 is SGHTA and CDR2 is FQGNSA. Unmatched junction bases numbered 15, after V lost 5 bases and J lost 3 bases. CDR3 in amino acids: CASSAVGLGYAHYEQYF. Written as DNA, the CDR3 is TGTGCCAGCAGCGCAGTGGGACTAGGATACGCCCACTACGAGCAGTACTTC.

V is TRBV10-2 and J is TRBJ2-3, with 8 nucleotides matching TRBD2. CDR3 size: 15 residues. Looked up from germline, CDR1 is WSHSY and CDR2 is SAAADI. The V segment lost 2 bases and the J segment 6 bases; nucleotides outside the gene matches: 7. Written as DNA, the CDR3 is TGCGCCAGCAGTGAGGCGAGCGGGAGTTCGGATACGCAGTATTTT. It codes for CASSEASGSSDTQYF.

The rearrangement joins TRBV2 to TRBJ2-3, with D possibly matching TRBD1 (6 bases). The germline gives CDR1 SNHLY, CDR2 FYNNEI. CDR3 size: 14 residues. V was shortened by 6 bases and J by 4 bases, with 14 bases between the two germline ends. The CDR3 sequence: CASSNLKGADTQYF. In DNA, the CDR3 is TGTGCCAGCAGCAACCTCAAGGGGGCAGATACGCAGTATTTT.

The chain is built from TRBV11-2 and TRBJ2-7; 12 positions agree with TRBD1. The CDR3 has 16 residues. With V trimmed by 5 bases and J by 9 bases, 14 bases remained unmatched. CDR1 and CDR2 (germline): SGHAT, FQNNGV. The CDR3 protein is CASSLSGGTGGGGQYF. The CDR3 nucleotides are TGTGCCAGCAGCCTAAGTGGCGGGACAGGGGGCGGTGGGCAGTACTTC.

The V gene is TRBV7-9, the J gene TRBJ1-1, with D perhaps matching TRBD1 (6 bases). The germline V and J ends were trimmed by 5 bases and 2 bases, with 12 bases remaining between them. Germline V gene data show CDR1 as SEHNR and CDR2 as FQNEAQ (reference sequence). There are 14 residues in the CDR3. CDR3 coding DNA: TGTGCCAGCAGCCTCGTGGACAGTAACACTGAAGCTTTCTTT. Translating gives CASSLVDSNTEAFF. Filled out from reference TRBV7-9 and TRBJ1-1, the complete variable domain reads DTGVSQNPRHKITKRGQNVTFRCDPISEHNRLYWYRQTLGQGPEFLTYFQNEAQLEKSRLLSDRFSAERPKGSFSTLEIQRTEQGDSAMYLCASSLVDSNTEAFFGQGTRLTVV.

Only a few counts were recorded for this clone. The chain recombines TRBV28 with TRBJ1-5; no clear D. Trimming took off 0 bases at V and 5 bases at J, with 11 bases between the two ends. CDR3 size: 15 residues. CDR1 and CDR2 (germline): MDHEN, SYDVKM. Here the CDR3 DNA reads TGTGCCAGCAGTTTATGGGGTCAGGCCGATCAGCCCCAGCATTTT. It specifies CASSLWGQADQPQHF.

This clone appeared a few times. The rearrangement joins TRBV28 to TRBJ2-7; 11 bases are a match to TRBD1. CDR3 length equals 14 residues. Germline CDR1 is MDHEN and CDR2 is SYDVKM. Trimming took 8 bases from V and 3 from J; bases not matched to a gene: 6. CDR3 loop: CASRGGTGGYEQYF. The CDR3, as DNA: TGTGCCAGCCGGGGCGGGACAGGGGGCTACGAGCAGTACTTC.

This clone was picked up a small number of times. The chain is built from TRBV6-4 and TRBJ1-6; no clear D gene. V was cut by 4 bases and J by 0 bases, with 7 bases left in between. Germline CDR1 reads MRHNA; CDR2 reads SNTAGT. The CDR3 runs to 15 residues. The CDR3 protein is CASSAASSYNSPLHF. In DNA, the CDR3 is TGTGCCAGCAGTGCCGCCAGCTCCTATAATTCACCCCTCCACTTT.

This rearrangement joins TRBV6-1 to TRBJ1-6, with unresolved D. The germline V gene has CDR1 MNHNS and CDR2 SASEGT. V lost 5 bases, J lost 6 bases, and 14 bases lay in between. The CDR3 totals 15 residues. CDR3 in amino acids: CASSRGFFGNSPLHF. DNA for the CDR3: TGTGCCAGCAGTAGAGGGTTTTTTGGTAATTCACCCCTCCACTTT.

The genes are TRBV5-1 and TRBJ1-2; tentatively, D is TRBD1 (5 bases). V lost 2 bases, J lost 5 bases, and 10 bases lay in between. CDR3 length equals 13 residues. Looked up from germline, CDR1 is SGHRS and CDR2 is YFSETQ. The CDR3 here is CASSFRVGYGYTF. Written as DNA, the CDR3 is TGCGCCAGCAGCTTCAGGGTGGGGTATGGCTACACCTTC.

Only a few counts were recorded for this clone. V usage is TRBV6-4 and J usage is TRBJ2-3; perhaps TRBD2 as D (6 bases). This CDR3 comprises 14 residues. V was shortened by 4 bases and J by 6 bases, with 14 bases between the two germline ends. Germline CDR1 and CDR2: MRHNA and SNTAGT. CDR3: CASSGVGEVDTQYF. CDR3 nucleotides: TGTGCCAGCAGTGGAGTAGGGGAGGTGGATACGCAGTATTTT.

This clone was counted between two and nine times. This chain joins TRBV5-1 and TRBJ2-3, with TRBD1 identical over 10 bases. Looked up from germline, CDR1 is SGHRS and CDR2 is YFSETQ. This CDR3 has 16 amino acids. The trim removed 4 bases at V and 3 bases at J, leaving 8 bases unmatched. CDR3 sequence: CASSVDPGQGTDTQYF. CDR3 bases: TGCGCCAGCAGCGTGGACCCGGGACAGGGGACAGATACGCAGTATTTT.

The V and J genes are TRBV28 and TRBJ1-5; unclear D gene. V was clipped by 5 bases and J by 3 bases, with 11 bases between them. Germline-derived CDR1 and CDR2 are MDHEN and SYDVKM. The CDR3 is 14 residues long. The CDR3 nucleotides are TGTGCCAGCAGTATCCGGGTCTACAATCAGCCCCAGCATTTT. It is translated as CASSIRVYNQPQHF.

V is TRBV28 and J is TRBJ2-1; a weak D match, TRBD1 (5 bases). The CDR3 consists of 14 residues. The germline V gene encodes CDR1 MDHEN and CDR2 SYDVKM. V was pared by 6 bases and J by 5 bases, with 14 bases between. The CDR3 nucleotides read TGTGCCAGCAGGGGTGGGGCTAGACACAATGAGCAGTTCTTC. This encodes CASRGGARHNEQFF.

The V and J genes are TRBV11-3 and TRBJ2-7; a possible D gene is TRBD2 (6 bases). The CDR3 is 13 residues long. The germline V gene has CDR1 SGHNT and CDR2 YENEEA. V lost 5 bases and J 3 bases, leaving 11 bases between the germline ends. In nucleotides, the CDR3 is TGTGCCAGCAGCCCATCGGGACTCTACGAGCAGTACTTC. Its translation: CASSPSGLYEQYF.

This clone was seen only once. The rearrangement uses TRBV6-6 and TRBJ2-7, with TRBD2 matching 7 bases. Germline trimming cut 10 bases from V and 6 bases from J; bases unmatched to any gene: 6. The germline V gene encodes CDR1 MNHNY and CDR2 SVGAGI (reference sequence). CDR3 length equals 11 residues. The CDR3 DNA follows: TGTGCCACGACTAGCAAGGGCGAGCAGTACTTC. Its translation is CATTSKGEQYF.

This chain links TRBV6-6 with TRBJ2-1, with 13 bases matching TRBD2. After removal of 5 bases from V and 10 bases from J, the junction contained 11 bases not matched to a gene. The CDR3 has 16 residues. Germline V gives CDR1 MNHNY, CDR2 SVGAGI (reference sequence). This chain's CDR3 is CASSTTGTSGTEEQFF. For the CDR3, the DNA is TGTGCCAGCAGTACGACCGGGACTAGCGGGACCGAGGAGCAGTTCTTC.

The chain joins TRBV5-6 to TRBJ1-1; 7 nucleotides match TRBD1. Germline V gene sequence: CDR1 SGHDT, CDR2 YYEEEE. V trimming: 0 bases; J trimming: 1 base; junction bases outside the gene matches: 3. The CDR3 has 15 amino acids. The CDR3 DNA reads TGTGCCAGCAGCTTGGCCCGACAGGGGAACACTGAAGCTTTCTTT. It codes for CASSLARQGNTEAFF.

Worth noting for this clone: Different DNA sequences within this sample yield the same CDR3. The V gene is TRBV2, the J gene TRBJ2-5, with D possibly being TRBD2 (5 bases). The CDR3 contains 19 residues. V was cut by 7 bases and J by 5 bases, with 32 bases left in between. Germline CDR1 is SNHLY and CDR2 is FYNNEI. CDR3 in amino acids: CASIMSSSSFISLQETQYF. Here the CDR3 DNA reads TGTGCCAGCATCATGTCTAGCTCAAGCTTTATTAGTCTCCAGGAGACCCAGTACTTC.